This TCR beta chain comes out of a study of blood T cell repertoires in COVID-19. About the research overall: PBMCs, B-cell-depleted T cells, or T cells were the source of the cDNA or gDNA that made up the material.

Followed over time, Seattle patients had been enrolled while infection was active. Original processing methods: How many nucleated cells were present was estimated from reference gene primer amplification. TCRdb's table, derived via immunoSEQ multiplex PCR, lists solely in-frame clones and lacks some. V and J calls and clone size come straight from that table; D and trimming were deduced from the DNA. The data show roughly 310,000 clones, with roughly nine tenths seen just once and less than 3.5% held by the top ten. CDR1 is SGHRS and CDR2 is YFSETQ in the germline V gene. The junction had 5 bases not matched to a gene; V was cut back by 4 bases and J by 9 bases. The CDR3 is made up of 13 amino acids.

Material for sequencing was peripheral blood. The chain joins TRBV5-1 to TRBJ1-4, with 8 bases matching TRBD1. The sequence was collected from a woman under 40 with COVID-19, enrolled during active disease. CDR3 amino acids: CASSTGQGKKLFF. CDR3 nucleotide sequence: TGCGCCAGCAGCACCGGACAGGGTAAAAAACTGTTTTTT.